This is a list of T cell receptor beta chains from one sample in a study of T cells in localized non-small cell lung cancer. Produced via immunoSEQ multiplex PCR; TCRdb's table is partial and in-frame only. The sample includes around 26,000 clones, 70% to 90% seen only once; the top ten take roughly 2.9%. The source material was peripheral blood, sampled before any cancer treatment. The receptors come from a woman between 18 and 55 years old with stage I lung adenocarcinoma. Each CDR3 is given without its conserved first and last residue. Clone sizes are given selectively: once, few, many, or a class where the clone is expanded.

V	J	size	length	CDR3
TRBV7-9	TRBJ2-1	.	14	ASSPPGTSGGNEQF
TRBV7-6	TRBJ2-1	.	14	ASSLAGGMAYNEQF
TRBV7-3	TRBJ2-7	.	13	ASSLRAGVDYEQY
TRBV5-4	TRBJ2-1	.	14	ASSLEGRGAYNEQF
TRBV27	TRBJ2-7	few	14	ASRRRTGDVSYEQY
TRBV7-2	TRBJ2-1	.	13	ASSLAVSPYNEQF
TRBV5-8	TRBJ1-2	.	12	ASTKGGQGDGYT
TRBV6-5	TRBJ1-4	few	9	ASRGVEKLF
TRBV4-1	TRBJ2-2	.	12	ASSPISLVRELF
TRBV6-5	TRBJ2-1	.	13	ASSYSSYGGNEQF
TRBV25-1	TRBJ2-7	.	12	ASSLQGSSYEQY
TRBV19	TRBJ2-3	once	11	ASSGDIGNTQY
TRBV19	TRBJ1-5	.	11	ASRSGAGQPQH
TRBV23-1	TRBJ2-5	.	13	ASSHADSGQETQY
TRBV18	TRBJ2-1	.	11	ASSLGDYNEQF
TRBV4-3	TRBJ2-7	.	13	ASSQEEGQSYEQY